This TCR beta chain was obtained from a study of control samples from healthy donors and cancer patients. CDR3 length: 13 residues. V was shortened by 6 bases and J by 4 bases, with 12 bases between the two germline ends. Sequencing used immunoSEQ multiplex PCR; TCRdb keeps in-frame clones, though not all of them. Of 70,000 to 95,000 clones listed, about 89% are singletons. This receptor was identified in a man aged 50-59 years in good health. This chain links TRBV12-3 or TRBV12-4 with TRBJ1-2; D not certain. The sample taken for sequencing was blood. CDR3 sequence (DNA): TGTGCCAGCAGCTCCCGGGTCCGCTATGGCTACACCTTC. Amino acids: CASSSRVRYGYTF.